The 15 T cell receptor beta chains below come from one sample, sequenced in a study of blood T cell repertoires in COVID-19. Libraries were prepared by immunoSEQ multiplex PCR; TCRdb keeps only in-frame clonotypes and omits some of them. The repertoire holds around 140,000 clones, around nine tenths seen once, with around 1.7% in the top ten. Sequenced material: peripheral blood. Receptors were obtained from a woman aged 45-59 years with acute or convalescent COVID-19.

The chain couples TRBV19 to TRBJ2-2, with 7 bases that match TRBD2. Germline CDR1 reads LNHDA; CDR2 reads SQIVND (reference sequence). V shed 3 bases, J shed 3 bases, and the junction held 7 bases outside the gene matches. The CDR3 totals 16 residues. The CDR3 sequence: CASSIPRLADTGELFF. DNA of the CDR3: TGTGCCAGTAGTATCCCCCGACTAGCCGACACCGGGGAGCTGTTTTTT.

This CDR3 reads CASSVRGRFPDTEAFF. The CDR3 nucleotides read TGTGCCAGCAGCGTCAGGGGACGCTTTCCGGACACTGAAGCTTTCTTT. V and J are TRBV9 and TRBJ1-1; D perhaps matches TRBD1 (6 bases). The CDR3 has 16 amino acids. CDR1 is SGDLS, CDR2 YYNGEE, per germline. The V end lost 2 bases, the J end lost 3 bases, and 17 bases lay between the germline ends.

The chain is built from TRBV28 and TRBJ2-3, with 9 bases lining up with TRBD1. V shed 6 bases, J shed 4 bases, and the junction held 8 bases outside the gene matches. The CDR3 runs to 15 residues. CDR1 and CDR2 from the germline V gene are MDHEN and SYDVKM. CDR3 protein: CASSVPGQGSDTQYF. CDR3 DNA: TGTGCCAGCAGCGTCCCGGGACAGGGTTCAGATACGCAGTATTTT.

The rearrangement links TRBV7-2 to TRBJ1-3; D is unresolved. The V end was cut by 1 base, the J end by 3 bases, with 7 bases between. This CDR3 has 14 residues. CDR1 is SGHTA and CDR2 is FQGNSA in the germline V gene. This chain's CDR3 is CASSLGRGGNTIYF. The CDR3 DNA reads TGTGCCAGCAGCTTAGGCCGGGGTGGAAACACCATATATTTT.

This clone has a handful of counts. The J gene is TRBJ2-2, the V gene TRBV5-1, with TRBD1 matching 7 bases. Unmatched junction bases numbered 4, after V lost 7 bases and J lost 1 base. Germline CDR1 reads SGHRS; CDR2 reads YFSETQ. The CDR3 sequence is 14 residues long. This chain's CDR3 is CASSTGWNTGELFF. CDR3 DNA sequence: TGCGCCAGCTCGACAGGGTGGAACACCGGGGAGCTGTTTTTT.

The chain combines TRBV7-2 with TRBJ1-2; no clear D. The germline V and J ends were trimmed by 4 bases and 3 bases, with 12 bases remaining between them. From germline, CDR1 is SGHTA and CDR2 FQGNSA. The CDR3 is 14 amino acids. This CDR3 is CASSSRLADYGYTF. The CDR3 region has the DNA TGTGCCAGCAGCTCCCGGCTAGCTGACTATGGCTACACCTTC.

V and J are TRBV29-1 and TRBJ1-3; D unclear. Germline CDR1 SQVTM, CDR2 ANQGSEA. The V gene lost 6 bases and the J gene lost 3 bases, with 6 bases spanning the gap. The CDR3 is made up of 11 amino acids. Here the CDR3 reads CSVLLGNTIYF. As DNA, the CDR3 is TGCAGCGTCTTACTTGGAAACACCATATATTTT.

The table lists this clone with a count of one. This chain links TRBV7-9 with TRBJ1-1; D is unclear. The ends were cut back, 4 bases at V and 1 base at J, with 13 bases in the middle. There are 15 residues in the CDR3. Germline V gene sequence: CDR1 SEHNR, CDR2 FQNEAQ (reference sequence). The CDR3 spells CASSSQSLPNTEAFF. DNA of the CDR3: TGTGCCAGCAGCTCCCAGTCCCTCCCGAACACTGAAGCTTTCTTT. Using reference TRBV7-9 and TRBJ1-1 for the parts outside the CDR3, the full variable domain is DTGVSQNPRHKITKRGQNVTFRCDPISEHNRLYWYRQTLGQGPEFLTYFQNEAQLEKSRLLSDRFSAERPKGSFSTLEIQRTEQGDSAMYLCASSSQSLPNTEAFFGQGTRLTVV.

The V call is TRBV24-1, the J call TRBJ1-2, with 11 bases lining up with TRBD1. Germline values: CDR1 KGHDR, CDR2 SFDVKD. This CDR3 has 16 residues. After removal of 4 bases from V and 7 bases from J, the junction contained 10 bases not matched to a gene. CDR3 in amino acids: CATSDTGTGGGFGYTF. In DNA form, the CDR3 reads TGTGCCACCAGTGACACCGGGACAGGGGGAGGTTTTGGCTACACCTTC.

The V call is TRBV5-5, the J call TRBJ1-5; D remains unclear. Per germline, CDR1 SGHKS and CDR2 YYEKEE (reference sequence). V dropped 4 bases and J dropped 3 bases, with 14 bases sitting between them. The CDR3 consists of 15 residues. The chain's CDR3 is CASSTAVTPNQPQHF. CDR3 sequence (DNA): TGTGCCAGCAGCACGGCGGTGACCCCCAATCAGCCCCAGCATTTT.

V gene TRBV9 combines with J gene TRBJ2-5; 7 nucleotides line up with TRBD2. The germline V gene has CDR1 SGDLS and CDR2 YYNGEE. The CDR3 is 15 residues long. V shed 6 bases, J shed 3 bases, and the junction held 11 bases outside the gene matches. CDR3 residues: CASTGASGGKETQYF. The CDR3 DNA reads TGTGCCAGCACTGGGGCTAGCGGAGGGAAAGAGACCCAGTACTTC.

This chain links TRBV6-5 with TRBJ2-2, with D unclear. Trimming removed 1 base from V and 3 bases from J, with 6 bases in between. CDR3 length: 14 amino acids. The germline CDR1 and CDR2 sequences are MNHEY and SVGAGI. The CDR3 coding sequence is TGTGCCAGCAGTTACTTACCGGACACCGGGGAGCTGTTTTTT. Translated, it gives CASSYLPDTGELFF.

The CDR3 protein is CASSQGPPGSQTNEKLFF. In nucleotides, the CDR3 is TGCGCCAGCAGCCAAGGGCCCCCGGGGAGCCAAACTAATGAAAAACTGTTTTTT. The chain combines TRBV4-1 with TRBJ1-4; no clear D gene. The germline V gene has CDR1 MGHRA and CDR2 YSYEKL. This CDR3 comprises 18 residues. The V and J ends lost 1 base and 1 base respectively, with 16 bases between them.

CDR3 loop: CATSESGRQETQYF. CDR3 sequence (DNA): TGTGCCACCAGTGAGTCCGGTCGGCAAGAGACCCAGTACTTC. The chain uses TRBV24-1 and TRBJ2-5; unclear D gene. The V end was cut by 4 bases, the J end by 2 bases, with 10 bases between. This CDR3 has 14 residues. In germline, CDR1 is KGHDR, CDR2 SFDVKD.

This clone was detected many times. The chain links TRBV7-8 to TRBJ1-5, with D possibly TRBD1 on 5 matching bases. Germline V gene data show CDR1 as SGHVS and CDR2 as FQNEAQ. Trimming pared 4 bases from V and 4 bases from J, leaving 11 bases between. CDR3 length: 14 residues. CDR3 DNA: TGTGCCAGCAGCTCTGGGGCTGGAAATCAGCCCCAGCATTTT. This codes for CASSSGAGNQPQHF.